This entry lists 11 T cell receptor beta chains sequenced from one sample in a study of control samples from healthy donors and cancer patients. Measured with immunoSEQ multiplex PCR; TCRdb has only the in-frame clones, and not every one. The table records about 49,000 clones, 80% to 90% of them present only once. The sample comprised PBMCs. The receptor source for this set is a woman between 45 and 60 years old with lung cancer.

The genes are TRBV7-2 and TRBJ2-1, with D possibly matching TRBD1 (6 bases). The CDR3 extends over 15 amino acids. V lost 5 bases to trimming and J lost 6 bases, with 17 bases between them. Germline V gene lookup returns CDR1 SGHTA and CDR2 FQGNSA. DNA of the CDR3: TGTGCCAGCAGCCCCGCCCGGACAGAACTCAATGAGCAGTTCTTC. Amino acid sequence: CASSPARTELNEQFF.

CDR3 sequence (DNA): TGTGCCAGCTCACCACAAACAGGGCGGAACACTGAAGCTTTCTTT. Protein product: CASSPQTGRNTEAFF. This sequence joins TRBV18 and TRBJ1-1, with D tentatively TRBD1 (6 bases). V was pared by 1 base and J by 1 base, with 10 bases between. CDR3 length equals 15 residues. From germline, CDR1 is KGHSH and CDR2 LQKENI.

This chain joins TRBV7-9 and TRBJ2-1; 8 bases map to TRBD2. Germline values: CDR1 SEHNR, CDR2 FQNEAQ (reference sequence). Unmatched junction bases numbered 7, after V lost 2 bases and J lost 7 bases. This CDR3 has 15 amino acids. The DNA for the CDR3 is TGTGCCAGCAGCTTAACTGAGCGGGGGAGTAATGAGCAGTTCTTC. Protein product: CASSLTERGSNEQFF.

The chain recombines TRBV11-1 with TRBJ1-1; 10 bases are a match to TRBD1. Germline assignment: CDR1 SGHAT and CDR2 FQDESV (reference sequence). The trim removed 2 bases at V and 3 bases at J, leaving 6 bases unmatched. This CDR3 contains 16 residues. The CDR3 loop reads CASSLPGQGRDTEAFF. CDR3 DNA sequence: TGTGCCAGCAGCTTACCGGGACAGGGGAGAGACACTGAAGCTTTCTTT.

This clone showed up just a few times. The chain has TRBV5-6 and TRBJ2-7; 7 nucleotides line up with TRBD1. J gave up 6 bases and V 0 bases, and 9 bases lay outside the gene matches. CDR3 length equals 15 residues. Germline V gene data show CDR1 as SGHDT and CDR2 as YYEEEE. The CDR3 is CASSLAGTETTEQYF. The CDR3 bases are TGTGCCAGCAGCTTGGCCGGGACAGAAACCACCGAGCAGTACTTC.

This chain joins TRBV12-3 or TRBV12-4 and TRBJ2-3; D gene uncertain. With 2 bases removed from V and 0 bases from J, the gap between germline ends came to 3 bases. The CDR3 loop spans 13 amino acids. This CDR3 is CASSLYSTDTQYF. The CDR3, as DNA: TGTGCCAGCAGTTTATACAGCACAGATACGCAGTATTTT.

This sequence joins TRBV7-3 and TRBJ1-1; a possible D gene is TRBD1 (6 bases). CDR3 size: 16 residues. The germline V and J ends were trimmed by 4 bases and 1 base, with 16 bases remaining between them. Germline CDR1 reads SGHTA; CDR2 reads FQGTGA. The CDR3 DNA reads as TGTGCCAGCAGCTCTAAGGGGGGACGGACGAACACTGAAGCTTTCTTT. It is translated as CASSSKGGRTNTEAFF.

The chain recombines TRBV6-2 or TRBV6-3 with TRBJ1-4, with D perhaps TRBD1 (5 bases). The germline V gene has CDR1 MNHEY and CDR2 SVGEGT. The V gene lost 4 bases and the J gene lost 6 bases, with 15 bases spanning the gap. This CDR3 has 15 residues. The chain's CDR3 is CASSFGTDGDEKLFF. CDR3 sequence (DNA): TGTGCCAGCAGTTTCGGGACCGACGGGGATGAAAAACTGTTTTTT.

The CDR3 nucleotides read TGTGCCAGCAGCTTAGGGAGGGGGCCAAACACTGAAGCTTTCTTT. It encodes CASSLGRGPNTEAFF. This chain connects TRBV7-6 to TRBJ1-1; 7 bases match TRBD1. V trimming: 1 base; J trimming: 2 bases; junction bases outside the gene matches: 4. In germline, CDR1 is SGHVS, CDR2 FNYEAQ. CDR3 length equals 15 residues.

This sequence joins TRBV24-1 and TRBJ2-3, with 10 bases aligning to TRBD2. With V trimmed by 3 bases and J by 2 bases, 4 bases remained unmatched. Germline assignment: CDR1 KGHDR and CDR2 SFDVKD. This CDR3 comprises 16 residues. The CDR3 sequence is CATSDTGLAPTDTQYF. Written as DNA, the CDR3 is TGTGCCACCAGTGATACGGGACTAGCGCCCACAGATACGCAGTATTTT.

The V and J genes are TRBV3-1 (or the pseudogene TRBV3-2) and TRBJ1-1, with D perhaps TRBD1 (5 bases). Germline V lookup: CDR1 LGHDT, CDR2 YNNKEL (reference sequence). CDR3 length equals 15 residues. V lost 1 base and J lost 1, with 10 bases in between. CDR3 residues: CASSQGGTGNTEAFF. Written as DNA, the CDR3 is TGTGCCAGCAGCCAAGGAGGGACGGGGAACACTGAAGCTTTCTTT.